The 29 T cell receptor beta chains reported below all come from one sample, sequenced in a study of T cell responses to AZD1222 COVID-19 vaccine. The assay was immunoSEQ multiplex PCR, and TCRdb's table has in-frame clones only and misses some. There are about 120,000 clones in the sample; about 89% occur only once, and roughly 4.7% lies in the top ten. The source was peripheral blood, collected on day 0 of AZD1222 vaccination. The receptors originated from an adult in good health.

J is TRBJ2-1 and V is TRBV20-1; D possibly corresponds to TRBD2 (5 bases). The length of the CDR3 is 11 residues. Trimming took off 6 bases at V and 8 bases at J, with 11 bases between the two ends. Germline V gives CDR1 DFQATT, CDR2 SNEGSKA (reference sequence). CDR3 sequence: CSAKSGDEQFF. CDR3 nucleotides: TGCAGTGCCAAGTCCGGGGATGAGCAGTTCTTC.

This clone was detected once. The CDR3 DNA sequence: TGTGCCAGTAGTGCCGGACAGTTTGGGTCCTACGAGCAGTACTTC. Translated: CASSAGQFGSYEQYF. V is TRBV19 and J is TRBJ2-7; perhaps TRBD1 as D (6 bases). V lost 5 bases and J 1 base, leaving 15 bases between the germline ends. CDR1 LNHDA and CDR2 SQIVND come from the germline V gene (reference sequence). CDR3 length equals 15 residues.

The CDR3 DNA reads TGCGCCAGCAGCCAAGAAAAGGGGAACTATGGCTACACCTTC. It codes for CASSQEKGNYGYTF. The chain is built from TRBV4-3 and TRBJ1-2, with D maybe TRBD1 (5 bases). The CDR3 is 14 amino acids. V lost 0 bases, J lost 2 bases, and 7 bases lay in between. Germline V gene lookup returns CDR1 LGHNA and CDR2 YSLEER.

This chain joins TRBV2 and TRBJ2-2; 12 bases match TRBD1. This CDR3 contains 18 residues. Germline V CDR1 and CDR2: SNHLY, FYNNEI. Trimming cost V 6 bases and J 6 bases; bases outside gene matches: 14. The CDR3 DNA is TGTGCCAGCAGCCTGAATTTCCCGGGACAGGGGGCGGCCGGGGAGCTGTTTTTT. It codes for CASSLNFPGQGAAGELFF.

CDR3 sequence: CASSYSGMTQHF. CDR3 nucleotide sequence: TGTGCCAGCAGTTACTCGGGAATGACCCAGCATTTT. The genes are TRBV6-2 or TRBV6-3 and TRBJ1-5; unclear D gene. The germline CDR1 and CDR2 sequences are MNHEY and SVGEGT. V shed 0 bases and J shed 11 bases, with 8 bases lying between them. The CDR3 has 12 amino acids.

The rearrangement uses TRBV6-2 or TRBV6-3 and TRBJ1-1, with a tentative D call TRBD1 (5 bases). Germline-derived CDR1 and CDR2 are MNHEY and SVGEGT. This CDR3 is built from 14 residues. Trimming cost V 0 bases and J 5 bases, with 10 bases left between them. The CDR3 here is CASSYSEGRTEAFF. The CDR3 DNA is TGTGCCAGCAGTTACTCGGAGGGGCGGACTGAAGCTTTCTTT.

In this sample, this clone turned up once. The chain joins TRBV7-3 to TRBJ1-1; possible D gene TRBD1, 5 bases. The CDR3 is 14 residues long. With 5 bases removed from V and 2 bases from J, the gap between germline ends came to 12 bases. The germline gives CDR1 SGHTA, CDR2 FQGTGA. CDR3 residues: CASSTGDGNTEAFF. For the CDR3, the DNA is TGTGCCAGCAGCACGGGGGACGGTAACACTGAAGCTTTCTTT.

The chain joins TRBV12-3 or TRBV12-4 to TRBJ1-1; weak D call: TRBD1 (5 bases). The CDR3 sequence is 13 residues long. V lost 4 bases to trimming and J lost 1 base, with 7 bases between them. The CDR3 DNA sequence: TGTGCCAGCAGTTCCGACAGGAACACTGAAGCTTTCTTT. Encoded protein: CASSSDRNTEAFF.

This chain links TRBV9 with TRBJ2-7; D might be TRBD1 or TRBD2, each matching 5 bases. The CDR3 length is 14 residues. Germline CDR1 reads SGDLS; CDR2 reads YYNGEE. V was trimmed by 3 bases and J by 1 base, leaving 11 bases between them. CDR3 residues: CASSEGRVSYEQYF. In nucleotides, the CDR3 is TGTGCCAGCAGCGAGGGACGGGTTTCCTACGAGCAGTACTTC.

This clone was recorded once. The chain carries TRBV28 and TRBJ2-1, with 8 bases lining up with TRBD2. The CDR3 extends over 15 amino acids. CDR1 is MDHEN, CDR2 SYDVKM, per germline. Trimming at V came to 6 bases and at J to 5 bases, leaving 9 bases not matched to a gene. DNA of the CDR3: TGTGCCAGCAGGGGTCCCGGGACTAGGAACAATGAGCAGTTCTTC. Translated: CASRGPGTRNNEQFF.

The sample holds one count of this clone. The chain uses TRBV28 and TRBJ1-6, with D tentatively TRBD1 (6 bases). Germline CDR1 and CDR2: MDHEN and SYDVKM. The CDR3 runs to 16 residues. V lost 5 bases to trimming and J lost 5 bases, with 16 bases between them. Written as DNA, the CDR3 is TGTGCCAGCAGTACCCTTACAGGGAATCATAATTCACCCCTCCACTTT. The encoded protein is CASSTLTGNHNSPLHF.

The rearrangement joins TRBV4-1 to TRBJ1-2; 8 nucleotides align to TRBD1. V gave up 2 bases and J gave up 2 bases; unmatched junction bases: 4. The CDR3 runs 15 residues. Germline V CDR1 and CDR2: MGHRA, YSYEKL. CDR3 sequence reads: CASSQLPGGNYGYTF. CDR3 sequence (DNA): TGCGCCAGCAGCCAACTCCCAGGGGGCAACTATGGCTACACCTTC.

The chain carries TRBV4-3 and TRBJ2-1; TRBD1 is a possible D gene (6 bases). Germline CDR1 LGHNA, CDR2 YSLEER. The CDR3 contains 17 residues. V was pared by 1 base and J by 3 bases, with 16 bases between. CDR3 bases: TGCGCCAGCAGCCAAGCCCCACAGGGTTTGGTCTACAATGAGCAGTTCTTC. It is translated as CASSQAPQGLVYNEQFF.

The chain recombines TRBV10-3 with TRBJ1-2; D unresolved. Germline V gene data show CDR1 as ENHRY and CDR2 as SYGVKD. V was shortened by 2 bases and J by 4 bases, with 17 bases between the two germline ends. This CDR3 region has 16 residues. The chain's CDR3 is CAISEIPTPDAYGYTF. CDR3 bases: TGTGCCATCAGTGAGATACCGACCCCAGACGCCTATGGCTACACCTTC.

J is TRBJ1-1 and V is TRBV5-4, with D uncertain. Trimming shortened V by 2 bases and J by 5 bases, and 4 bases separated the two germline ends. The germline V gene encodes CDR1 SGHNT and CDR2 YYREEE (reference sequence). The CDR3 is 11 amino acids. The CDR3 is CASSFLTEAFF. In nucleotides, the CDR3 is TGTGCCAGCAGCTTCCTTACTGAAGCTTTCTTT. The full variable domain, in which reference TRBV5-4 and TRBJ1-1 provide the parts outside the CDR3, is ETGVTQSPTHLIKTRGQQVTLRCSSQSGHNTVSWYQQALGQGPQFIFQYYREEENGRGNFPPRFSGLQFPNYSSELNVNALELDDSALYLCASSFLTEAFFGQGTRLTVV.

The count of this clone is one. The CDR3 DNA is TGTGCCAGCTCACCACCGACAGGGAGCCAGCCCCAGCATTTT. Its protein is CASSPPTGSQPQHF. This chain links TRBV18 with TRBJ1-5; 7 bases are shared with TRBD1. This CDR3 region has 14 residues. The V and J ends lost 0 bases and 7 bases, in that order; junction bases with no gene match: 3. Germline V gives CDR1 KGHSH, CDR2 LQKENI.

The chain employs TRBV12-5 and TRBJ1-1, with D perhaps TRBD1 (6 bases). In germline, CDR1 is LGHNT, CDR2 FRNRAP. The V end was cut by 6 bases, the J end by 4 bases, with 18 bases between. CDR3 length: 15 amino acids. The CDR3 sequence is CASGLHSQGGTEAFF. CDR3 sequence (DNA): TGTGCTAGTGGCTTGCATTCACAGGGAGGCACTGAAGCTTTCTTT. The variable domain in full, completed from reference TRBV12-5 and TRBJ1-1, reads DARVTQTPRHKVTEMGQEVTMRCQPILGHNTVFWYRQTMMQGLELLAYFRNRAPLDDSGMPKDRFSAEMPDATLATLKIQPSEPRDSAVYFCASGLHSQGGTEAFFGQGTRLTVV.

The chain carries TRBV6-5 and TRBJ1-2; TRBD1 might be the D (6 bases). The CDR3 runs 16 residues. Deletions cut 3 bases from V and 2 bases from J, with 16 bases between. CDR1 is MNHEY, CDR2 SVGAGI, per germline. The CDR3 reads CASSYASTGLNYGYTF. The CDR3 bases are TGTGCCAGCAGTTATGCCTCAACAGGGCTGAACTATGGCTACACCTTC.

V and J are TRBV7-3 and TRBJ1-1; D might be TRBD1 (6 bases). From germline, CDR1 is SGHTA and CDR2 FQGTGA. Between the trimmed V and J ends, which lost 5 bases and 0 bases, there was a span of 25 bases. The length of the CDR3 is 19 residues. This chain's CDR3 is CASSPRPPHGGGMNTEAFF. In DNA form, the CDR3 reads TGTGCCAGCAGCCCCCGCCCCCCACACGGTGGGGGCATGAACACTGAAGCTTTCTTT.

The rearrangement joins TRBV12-3 or TRBV12-4 to TRBJ2-5; TRBD2 aligns across 9 bases. The CDR3 runs to 13 residues. After removal of 6 bases from V and 5 bases from J, the junction contained 4 bases not matched to a gene. The CDR3 is CASSLGLAETQYF. DNA of the CDR3: TGTGCCAGCAGCCTTGGACTAGCGGAGACCCAGTACTTC.

A remark on this clone: Other DNA sequences in the sample encode the same CDR3. The V gene is TRBV18, the J gene TRBJ1-4, with D possibly being TRBD1 (6 bases). The germline V gene encodes CDR1 KGHSH and CDR2 LQKENI. Trimming pared 3 bases from V and 1 base from J, leaving 9 bases between. The CDR3 spans 15 residues. CDR3 residues: CASSPRGGTNEKLFF. Here the CDR3 DNA reads TGTGCCAGCTCACCCAGGGGTGGAACTAATGAAAAACTGTTTTTT. Using reference TRBV18 and TRBJ1-4 for the parts outside the CDR3, the full variable domain is NAGVMQNPRHLVRRRGQEARLRCSPMKGHSHVYWYRQLPEEGLKFMVYLQKENIIDESGMPKERFSAEFPKEGPSILRIQQVVRGDSAAYFCASSPRGGTNEKLFFGSGTQLSVL.

The chain uses TRBV4-3 and TRBJ2-5, with a weak D call TRBD2 (5 bases). The CDR3 is made up of 14 amino acids. Deletions cut 4 bases from V and 5 bases from J, with 14 bases between. The V gene's germline CDR1 is LGHNA and CDR2 YSLEER. Here the CDR3 reads CASSPGGPGETQYF. CDR3 nucleotides: TGCGCCAGCAGCCCAGGAGGACCCGGTGAGACCCAGTACTTC.

The chain has TRBV10-1 and TRBJ2-2; 7 bases match TRBD1. Germline V gene sequence: CDR1 WNHNN, CDR2 SYGVQD (reference sequence). The CDR3 covers 19 residues. After removal of 2 bases from V and 0 bases from J, the junction contained 12 bases not matched to a gene. The CDR3: CASSEGDRGQTSNTGELFF. As DNA, the CDR3 is TGCGCCAGCAGTGAGGGTGACCGGGGACAGACTTCGAACACCGGGGAGCTGTTTTTT.

The chain links TRBV7-6 to TRBJ2-7; tentative D call: TRBD2 (6 bases). CDR1 SGHVS and CDR2 FNYEAQ come from the germline V gene. This CDR3 region has 15 residues. V was trimmed by 3 bases and J by 1 base, leaving 13 bases between them. The chain's CDR3 is CASSFRRERSYEQYF. The CDR3 DNA sequence: TGTGCCAGCAGCTTTCGACGGGAGAGATCCTACGAGCAGTACTTC.

This chain links TRBV7-2 with TRBJ1-6; TRBD1 is a possible D gene (5 bases). CDR3 length: 16 amino acids. The V end lost 2 bases, the J end lost 3 bases, and 11 bases lay between the germline ends. Germline V gives CDR1 SGHTA, CDR2 FQGNSA. CDR3 protein: CASSLSTGLYNSPLHF. CDR3 coding DNA: TGTGCCAGCAGCTTAAGTACGGGGCTCTATAATTCACCCCTCCACTTT.

The chain uses TRBV7-9 and TRBJ2-7, with TRBD2 identical over 7 bases. The germline CDR1 and CDR2 sequences are SEHNR and FQNEAQ (reference sequence). V lost 5 bases to trimming and J lost 3 bases; unmatched junction nucleotides: 7. There are 14 residues in the CDR3. The DNA for the CDR3 is TGTGCCAGCAGCCCCAAAGCGGGACTCTACGAGCAGTACTTC. Translated: CASSPKAGLYEQYF.

The chain links TRBV3-1 (or the pseudogene TRBV3-2) to TRBJ1-5, with 7 bases lining up with TRBD1. Per the germline V gene, CDR1 is LGHDT and CDR2 is YNNKEL (reference sequence). The CDR3 contains 15 residues. V trimming: 6 bases; J trimming: 5 bases; junction bases outside the gene matches: 10. CDR3 sequence reads: CASSSEGARDQPQHF. The CDR3 nucleotides are TGTGCCAGCAGTTCGGAGGGGGCGCGGGATCAGCCCCAGCATTTT.

The CDR3 sequence: CAWSVKETQYF. The CDR3 DNA sequence: TGTGCCTGGAGTGTGAAAGAGACCCAGTACTTC. The J gene is TRBJ2-5, the V gene TRBV30; D not resolved. The CDR3 covers 11 residues. The germline V gene encodes CDR1 GTSNPN and CDR2 SVGIG (reference sequence). The V end was cut by 0 bases, the J end by 3 bases, with 2 bases between.

The genes are TRBV5-4 and TRBJ1-2; the match to TRBD1 covers 7 bases. CDR3 length: 14 residues. Trimming took 3 bases from V and 5 from J; bases not matched to a gene: 7. Germline CDR1 is SGHNT and CDR2 is YYREEE (reference sequence). The CDR3 DNA reads as TGTGCCAGCAGCTGGGACAGAGGGGAGTATGGCTACACCTTC. As protein: CASSWDRGEYGYTF.